These 14 T cell receptor beta chains came from one sample sequenced in a study of blood T cell repertoires in COVID-19. Clones were read by immunoSEQ multiplex PCR, and TCRdb kept only the in-frame ones, dropping some. The data hold under 150,000 clones, with about 80% observed a single time. Sequenced material: peripheral blood. The source of these receptors is a man aged 55 to 70 with acute or convalescent COVID-19.

The chain's CDR3 is CASSQDWEGGYTF. The CDR3 coding sequence is TGTGCCAGCAGCCAAGATTGGGAGGGAGGCTACACCTTC. The rearrangement joins TRBV3-1 (or the pseudogene TRBV3-2) to TRBJ1-2; D call uncertain. This CDR3 has 13 amino acids. Looked up from germline, CDR1 is LGHDT and CDR2 is YNNKEL (reference sequence). V lost 0 bases and J 8 bases, leaving 10 bases between the germline ends.

The chain employs TRBV19 and TRBJ2-2; D gene uncertain. V was clipped by 2 bases and J by 0 bases, with 7 bases between them. The CDR3 spans 15 residues. CDR1 is LNHDA, CDR2 SQIVND, per germline (reference sequence). Written as DNA, the CDR3 is TGTGCCAGTAGTATATCTGACTCGAACACCGGGGAGCTGTTTTTT. This translates into CASSISDSNTGELFF. Filled out from reference TRBV19 and TRBJ2-2, the complete variable domain reads DGGITQSPKYLFRKEGQNVTLSCEQNLNHDAMYWYRQDPGQGLRLIYYSQIVNDFQKGDIAEGYSVSREKKESFPLTVTSAQKNPTAFYLCASSISDSNTGELFFGEGSRLTVL.

This sequence joins TRBV23-1 and TRBJ1-1, with a tentative D call TRBD1 (5 bases). TRBV23-1 is flagged as an ORF with uncertain function. The germline V and J ends were trimmed by 8 bases and 4 bases, with 35 bases remaining between them. The CDR3 extends over 20 amino acids. CDR3 sequence (DNA): TGCGCCAGCTGCAGGGAGGCCAGGGAACATGTTCTCGCGGGGGGCACTGAAGCTTTCTTT. Protein sequence: CASCREAREHVLAGGTEAFF.

CDR3 nucleotides: TGTGCCACCAGCAGAGTGTCTAGGACAGATACGCAGTATTTT. It is translated as CATSRVSRTDTQYF. The chain is built from TRBV15 and TRBJ2-3, with no clear D. The CDR3 consists of 14 residues. The V end was cut by 1 base, the J end by 3 bases, with 8 bases between. From germline, CDR1 is LNHNV and CDR2 YYDKDF (reference sequence).

V gene TRBV28 combines with J gene TRBJ1-2; 8 positions match TRBD1. Germline-derived CDR1 and CDR2 are MDHEN and SYDVKM. This CDR3 comprises 15 residues. The junction had 7 bases not matched to a gene; V was cut back by 2 bases and J by 5 bases. CDR3 protein: CASSLGTGNRYGYTF. Here the CDR3 DNA reads TGTGCCAGCAGTTTAGGGACAGGTAACAGATATGGCTACACCTTC.

This clone was detected a few times. The J gene is TRBJ1-1, the V gene TRBV19, with no clear D. The CDR3 is 15 residues long. The V and J ends lost 5 bases and 2 bases respectively, with 15 bases between them. Per germline, CDR1 LNHDA and CDR2 SQIVND (reference sequence). As DNA, the CDR3 is TGTGCCAGTAGTTCGGGAGTTCGGCGTAACACTGAAGCTTTCTTT. It codes for CASSSGVRRNTEAFF.

This chain connects TRBV28 to TRBJ2-2; D perhaps matches TRBD2 (7 bases). Trimming pared 7 bases from V and 6 bases from J, leaving 27 bases between. This CDR3 comprises 18 residues. The germline CDR1 and CDR2 sequences are MDHEN and SYDVKM. In DNA, the CDR3 is TGTGCCAGCACCAATAAATGGGGGGGCCGAGATCGTCCCGGGGAGCTGTTTTTT. Translation gives CASTNKWGGRDRPGELFF.

The chain combines TRBV19 with TRBJ1-5; 7 bases align to TRBD1. Germline trimming cut 9 bases from V and 0 bases from J; bases unmatched to any gene: 17. This CDR3 is built from 18 residues. From germline, CDR1 is LNHDA and CDR2 SQIVND (reference sequence). The CDR3 loop is CASTSTGALGGSNQPQHF. CDR3 sequence (DNA): TGTGCCAGCACTAGCACAGGGGCCCTGGGGGGTAGCAATCAGCCCCAGCATTTT.

This clone came up once. The CDR3 DNA sequence: TGTGCCAGCAGCCAAGGGGGCAATTCACCCCTCCACTTT. Protein: CASSQGGNSPLHF. The chain joins TRBV14 to TRBJ1-6, with a possible D match to TRBD1 (5 bases). CDR3 length: 13 amino acids. V dropped 1 base and J dropped 7 bases, with 5 bases sitting between them. Germline loops: CDR1 SGHDN, CDR2 FVKESK.

This clone was seen more than once but under ten times. The CDR3 spells CASHPGAGNEQFF. CDR3 DNA: TGTGCCAGCCACCCGGGAGCGGGTAATGAGCAGTTCTTC. The gene calls are TRBV7-2 and TRBJ2-1; possibly TRBD2 for D (6 bases). Trimming stripped 8 bases from V and 7 bases from J, with 15 bases between. Germline loops: CDR1 SGHTA, CDR2 FQGNSA. There are 13 residues in the CDR3.

The chain is built from TRBV28 and TRBJ1-5; TRBD1 agrees at 7 bases. Germline V gene sequence: CDR1 MDHEN, CDR2 SYDVKM. Trimming at V came to 6 bases and at J to 0 bases, leaving 8 bases not matched to a gene. CDR3 length equals 16 residues. CDR3 in amino acids: CASRDRTGYSNQPQHF. CDR3 nucleotides: TGTGCCAGCAGAGATAGGACAGGATATAGCAATCAGCCCCAGCATTTT.

The gene calls are TRBV11-1 and TRBJ2-2; D perhaps matches TRBD2 (6 bases). Trimming removed 5 bases from V and 4 bases from J, with 17 bases in between. Per germline, CDR1 SGHAT and CDR2 FQDESV (reference sequence). The CDR3 spans 16 residues. CDR3: CASSPGGLSPTGELFF. CDR3 in DNA: TGTGCCAGCAGCCCAGGAGGGCTAAGCCCCACCGGGGAGCTGTTTTTT.

The rearrangement links TRBV9 to TRBJ2-3; no clear D gene. Trimming pared 4 bases from V and 1 base from J, leaving 10 bases between. The CDR3 covers 14 residues. Germline-derived CDR1 and CDR2 are SGDLS and YYNGEE. In DNA, the CDR3 is TGTGCCAGCAGCCCCTTAAGCGGCACAGATACGCAGTATTTT. Translated: CASSPLSGTDTQYF. The full variable domain, rest sourced from reference TRBV9 and TRBJ2-3, is DSGVTQTPKHLITATGQRVTLRCSPRSGDLSVYWYQQSLDQGLQFLIQYYNGEERAKGNILERFSAQQFPDLHSELNLSSLELGDSALYFCASSPLSGTDTQYFGPGTRLTVL.

The chain has TRBV7-6 and TRBJ2-7, with 15 bases that match TRBD2. The V and J ends lost 5 bases and 7 bases, in that order; junction bases with no gene match: 6. CDR3 length: 15 residues. The germline gives CDR1 SGHVS, CDR2 FNYEAQ. The CDR3 reads CASSLLGLAGGEQYF. The DNA of the CDR3 is TGTGCCAGCAGCCTCCTGGGACTAGCGGGAGGAGAGCAGTACTTC.